In this sample, the clone carrying this T cell receptor (beta chain) turned up once. The target antigen is unknown. Investigators merged groups given second doses at roughly 4 or roughly 12 weeks. This entry comes from a study of T cell responses to AZD1222 COVID-19 vaccine. Points from the study as a whole: Donors skewed white British and female; clonal diversity was possibly underestimated. Spike-specific TCR breadth and depth both grew after two AZD1222 doses.

This CDR3 has 16 amino acids. V was cut by 5 bases and J by 0 bases, with 14 bases left in between. CDR1 is LNHDA, CDR2 SQIVND, per germline (reference sequence). Libraries were prepared by immunoSEQ multiplex PCR; TCRdb keeps only in-frame clonotypes and omits some of them. The sample has roughly 200,000 clones; about 89% are singletons. The sample here was peripheral blood, taken 28 days after the second AZD1222 dose. This receptor was obtained from an adult who received the AZD1222 COVID-19 vaccine. V usage is TRBV19 and J usage is TRBJ1-5; TRBD1 might be the D (5 bases). The CDR3 bases are TGTGCCAGTAGTCCCCGACAGAGTTATAGCAATCAGCCCCAGCATTTT. This codes for CASSPRQSYSNQPQHF.